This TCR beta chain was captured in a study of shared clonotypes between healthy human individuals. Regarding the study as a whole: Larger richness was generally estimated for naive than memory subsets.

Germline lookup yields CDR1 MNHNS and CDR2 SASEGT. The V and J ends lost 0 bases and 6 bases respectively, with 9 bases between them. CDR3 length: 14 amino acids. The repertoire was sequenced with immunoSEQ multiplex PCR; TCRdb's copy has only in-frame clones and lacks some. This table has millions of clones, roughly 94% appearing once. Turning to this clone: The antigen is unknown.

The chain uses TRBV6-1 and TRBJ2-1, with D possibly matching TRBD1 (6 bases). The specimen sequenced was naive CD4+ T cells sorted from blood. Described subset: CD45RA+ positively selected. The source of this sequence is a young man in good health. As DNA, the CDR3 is TGTGCCAGCAGTGAAGCTATCAGGGGCAATGAGCAGTTCTTC. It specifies CASSEAIRGNEQFF.